The clone carrying this T cell receptor (beta chain) has just one count. The data originate from a study of T cell changes during pregnancy in multiple sclerosis. The CDR3 covers 16 residues. With V trimmed by 1 base and J by 7 bases, 8 bases remained unmatched. Germline assignment: CDR1 SSHAT and CDR2 FNYEAQ (reference sequence). Produced via immunoSEQ multiplex PCR; TCRdb's table is partial and in-frame only. The table lists 65,000 to 90,000 clones, roughly 92% of them singletons. This chain links TRBV7-7 with TRBJ2-1, with 9 nucleotides matching TRBD1. This specimen consisted of peripheral blood, obtained in the second trimester of pregnancy. This receptor was identified in a female donor with multiple sclerosis, enrolled in a pregnancy study. The CDR3 reads CASSLEMGQGENEQFF. CDR3 nucleotides: TGTGCCAGCAGCTTAGAGATGGGACAGGGCGAAAATGAGCAGTTCTTC.